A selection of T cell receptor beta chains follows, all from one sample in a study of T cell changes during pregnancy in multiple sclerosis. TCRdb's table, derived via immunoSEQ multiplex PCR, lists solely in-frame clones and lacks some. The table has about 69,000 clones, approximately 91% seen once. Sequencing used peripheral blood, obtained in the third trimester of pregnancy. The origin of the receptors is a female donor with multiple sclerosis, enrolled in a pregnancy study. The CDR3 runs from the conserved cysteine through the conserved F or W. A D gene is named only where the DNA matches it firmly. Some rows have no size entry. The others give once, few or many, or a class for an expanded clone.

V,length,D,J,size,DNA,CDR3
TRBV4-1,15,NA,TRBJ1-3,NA,TGCGCCAGCAGCCAAGGAGGGGGATCTGGAAACACCATATATTTT,CASSQGGGSGNTIYF
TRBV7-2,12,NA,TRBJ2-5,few,TGTGCCAGCAGCTTATCTCGGGAGACCCAGTACTTC,CASSLSRETQYF
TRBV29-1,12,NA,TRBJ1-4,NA,TGCAGCGTTGGGGGGCTCGATGAAAAACTGTTTTTT,CSVGGLDEKLFF
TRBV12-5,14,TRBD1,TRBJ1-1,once,TGTGCTAGTGGTCCCGGACAGGGAGCCACTGAAGCTTTCTTT,CASGPGQGATEAFF
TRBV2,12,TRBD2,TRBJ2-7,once,TGTGCCAGCATTCTAGCGGGGTTCGAGCAGTACTTC,CASILAGFEQYF
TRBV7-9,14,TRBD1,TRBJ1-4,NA,TGTGCCAGCAGCTTTCAGGGGGGAGAGGAAAAACTGTTTTTT,CASSFQGGEEKLFF
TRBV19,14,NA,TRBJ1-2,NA,TGTGCCAGTAGTATTGTTAGGGGTCCTTATGGCTACACCTTC,CASSIVRGPYGYTF
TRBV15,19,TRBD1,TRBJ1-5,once,TGTGCCACCAGCAGGGGTGGGACAGGGTCAACTTATAGCAATCAGCCCCAGCATTTT,CATSRGGTGSTYSNQPQHF
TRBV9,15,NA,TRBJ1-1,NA,TGTGCCAGCAGTGAACAGGCAGGGCTGCGCACTGAAGCTTTCTTT,CASSEQAGLRTEAFF
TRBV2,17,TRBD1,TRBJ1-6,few,TGTGCCAGCTCGCGGACAGGGTCCACCGTCCAGGGCTCACCCCTCCACTTT,CASSRTGSTVQGSPLHF
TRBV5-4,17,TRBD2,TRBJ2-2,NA,TGTGCCAGCAGCTTGGTTGCAGCGGGGGGCGTCACCGGGGAGCTGTTTTTT,CASSLVAAGGVTGELFF
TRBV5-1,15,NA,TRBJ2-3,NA,TGCGCCAGCAGCTTAACCATAGGGGTGGGAGATACGCAGTATTTT,CASSLTIGVGDTQYF
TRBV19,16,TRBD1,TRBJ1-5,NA,TGTGCCAGTTGGGGAGGGGACAGGGAGGGAAATCAGCCCCAGCATTTT,CASWGGDREGNQPQHF
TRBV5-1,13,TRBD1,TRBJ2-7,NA,TGCGCCAGCAGCCTGGGACAGGTCAACGAGCAGTACTTC,CASSLGQVNEQYF
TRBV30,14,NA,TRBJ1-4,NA,TGTGCCTGGAGTGGTTGGGGGCGCGGAGAAAAACTGTTTTTT,CAWSGWGRGEKLFF
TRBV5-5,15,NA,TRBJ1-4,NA,TGTGCCAGCAGCTTGGAGGGGACACCTAATGAAAAACTGTTTTTT,CASSLEGTPNEKLFF
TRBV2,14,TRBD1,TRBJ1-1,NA,TGTGCCAGCAGTGGTGACAGGGGGTACACTGAAGCTTTCTTT,CASSGDRGYTEAFF
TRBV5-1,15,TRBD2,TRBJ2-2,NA,TGCGCCAGCAGCTTTAGCGGGGTAAACACCGGGGAGCTGTTTTTT,CASSFSGVNTGELFF
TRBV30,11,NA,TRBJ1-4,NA,TGTGCCTGGAGCGTCAATGAAAAACTGTTTTTT,CAWSVNEKLFF
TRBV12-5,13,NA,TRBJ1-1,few,TGTGCTAGTGGTTTGTATGGGAACAGGTGGGCTTTCTTT,CASGLYGNRWAFF